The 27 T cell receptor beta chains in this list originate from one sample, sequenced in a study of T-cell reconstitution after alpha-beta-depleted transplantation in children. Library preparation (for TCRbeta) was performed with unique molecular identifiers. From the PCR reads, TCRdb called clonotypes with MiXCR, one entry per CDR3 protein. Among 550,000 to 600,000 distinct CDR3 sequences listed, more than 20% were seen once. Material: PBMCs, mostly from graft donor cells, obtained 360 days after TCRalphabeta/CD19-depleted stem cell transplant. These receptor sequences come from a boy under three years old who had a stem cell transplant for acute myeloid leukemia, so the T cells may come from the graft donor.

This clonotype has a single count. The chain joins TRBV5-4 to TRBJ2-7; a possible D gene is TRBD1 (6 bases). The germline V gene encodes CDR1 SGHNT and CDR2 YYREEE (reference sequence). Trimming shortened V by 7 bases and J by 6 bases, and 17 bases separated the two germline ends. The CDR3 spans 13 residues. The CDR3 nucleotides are TGTGCCAGCGGCTCCCGGGACAACTGCGAGCAGTACTTC. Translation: CASGSRDNCEQYF.

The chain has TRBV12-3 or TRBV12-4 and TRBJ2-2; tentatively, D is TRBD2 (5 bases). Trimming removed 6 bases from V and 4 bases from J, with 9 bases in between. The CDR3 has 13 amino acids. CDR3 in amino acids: CASRGLPTGELFF. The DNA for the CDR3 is TGTGCCAGCAGAGGACTGCCCACCGGGGAGCTGTTTTTT.

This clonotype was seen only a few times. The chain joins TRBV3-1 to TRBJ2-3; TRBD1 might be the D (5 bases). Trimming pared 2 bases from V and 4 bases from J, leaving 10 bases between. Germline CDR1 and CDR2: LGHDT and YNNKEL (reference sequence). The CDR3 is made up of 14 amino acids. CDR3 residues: CASSQRGPPDTQYF. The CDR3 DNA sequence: TGTGCCAGCAGCCAAAGGGGTCCTCCAGATACGCAGTATTTT.

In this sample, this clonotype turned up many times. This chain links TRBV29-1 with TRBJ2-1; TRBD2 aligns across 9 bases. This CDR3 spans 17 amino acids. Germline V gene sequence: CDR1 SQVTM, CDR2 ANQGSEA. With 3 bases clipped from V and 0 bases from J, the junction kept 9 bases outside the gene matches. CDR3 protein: CSVEGSGGPSSYNEQFF. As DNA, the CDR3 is TGCAGCGTTGAGGGTAGCGGGGGTCCCAGCTCCTACAATGAGCAGTTCTTC.

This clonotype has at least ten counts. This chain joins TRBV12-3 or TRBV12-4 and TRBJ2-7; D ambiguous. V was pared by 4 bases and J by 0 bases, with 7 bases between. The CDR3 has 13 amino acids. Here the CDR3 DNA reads TGTGCCAGCAGTTCGTACAGCTCCTACGAGCAGTACGTC. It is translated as CASSSYSSYEQYV.

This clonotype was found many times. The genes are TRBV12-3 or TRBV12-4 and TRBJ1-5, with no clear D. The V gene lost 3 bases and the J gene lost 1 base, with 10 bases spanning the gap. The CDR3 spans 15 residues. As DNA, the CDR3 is TGTGCCAGCAGTTTCGGGGTTTCGAGCAATCAGCCCCAGCATTTT. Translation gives CASSFGVSSNQPQHF.

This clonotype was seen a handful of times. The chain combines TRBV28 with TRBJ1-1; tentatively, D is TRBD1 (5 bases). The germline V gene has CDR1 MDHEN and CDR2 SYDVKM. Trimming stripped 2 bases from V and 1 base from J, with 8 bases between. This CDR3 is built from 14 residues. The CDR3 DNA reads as TGTGCCAGCAGTTTAAGACAGCAGAACACTGAAGCTTTCTTT. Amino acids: CASSLRQQNTEAFF.

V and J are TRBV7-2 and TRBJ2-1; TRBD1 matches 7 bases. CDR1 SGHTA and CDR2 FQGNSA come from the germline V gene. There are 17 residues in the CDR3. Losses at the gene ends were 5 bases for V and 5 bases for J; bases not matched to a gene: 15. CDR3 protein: CASSLYGTRRGNNEQFF. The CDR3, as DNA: TGTGCCAGCAGCCTCTACGGGACCCGCAGGGGGAACAATGAGCAGTTCTTC.

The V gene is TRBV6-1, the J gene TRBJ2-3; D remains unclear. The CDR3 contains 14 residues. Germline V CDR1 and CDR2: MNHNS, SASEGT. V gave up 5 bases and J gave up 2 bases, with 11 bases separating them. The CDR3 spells CASSPVLPTDTQYF. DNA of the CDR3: TGTGCCAGCAGTCCAGTCCTCCCCACAGATACGCAGTATTTT.

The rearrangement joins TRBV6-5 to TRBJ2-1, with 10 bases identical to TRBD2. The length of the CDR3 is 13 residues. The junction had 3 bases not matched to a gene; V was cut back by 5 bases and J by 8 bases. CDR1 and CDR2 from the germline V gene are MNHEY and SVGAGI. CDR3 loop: CASSRLAGYEQFF. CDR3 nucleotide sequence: TGTGCCAGCAGTAGACTAGCGGGCTATGAGCAGTTCTTC.

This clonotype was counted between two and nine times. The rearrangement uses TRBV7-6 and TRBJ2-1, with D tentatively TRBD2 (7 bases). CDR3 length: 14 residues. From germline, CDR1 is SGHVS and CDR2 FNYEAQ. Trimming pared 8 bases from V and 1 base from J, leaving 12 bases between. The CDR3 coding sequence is TGTGCCAGCGGGGGGGGCAAATCCTACAATGAGCAGTTCTTC. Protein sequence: CASGGGKSYNEQFF.

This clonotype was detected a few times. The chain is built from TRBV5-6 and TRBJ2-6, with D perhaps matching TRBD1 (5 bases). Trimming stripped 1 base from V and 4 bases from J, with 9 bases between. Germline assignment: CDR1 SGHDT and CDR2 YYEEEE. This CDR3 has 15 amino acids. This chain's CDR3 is CASSLSGNGANVLTF. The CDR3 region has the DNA TGTGCCAGCAGCTTGTCAGGGAACGGGGCCAACGTCCTGACTTTC.

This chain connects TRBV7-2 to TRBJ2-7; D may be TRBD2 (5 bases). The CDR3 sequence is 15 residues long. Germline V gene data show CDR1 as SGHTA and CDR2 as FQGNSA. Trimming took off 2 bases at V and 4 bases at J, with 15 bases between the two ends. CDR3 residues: CASSLFRGATYEQYF. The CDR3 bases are TGTGCCAGCAGCTTATTCCGGGGTGCGACATACGAGCAGTACTTC.

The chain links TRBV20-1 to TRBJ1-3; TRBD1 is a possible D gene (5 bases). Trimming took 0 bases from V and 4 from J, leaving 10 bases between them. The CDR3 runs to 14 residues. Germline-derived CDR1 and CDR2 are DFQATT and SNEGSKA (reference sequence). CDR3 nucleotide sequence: TGCAGTGCTAGAGATGTATGGGGGGGAAACACCATATATTTT. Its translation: CSARDVWGGNTIYF.

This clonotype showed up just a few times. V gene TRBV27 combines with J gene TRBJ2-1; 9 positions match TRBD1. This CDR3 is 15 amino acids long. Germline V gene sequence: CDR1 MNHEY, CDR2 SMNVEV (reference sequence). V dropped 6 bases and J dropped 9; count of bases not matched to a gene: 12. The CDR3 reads CASSWTGAGVGEQFF. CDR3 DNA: TGTGCCAGCAGCTGGACAGGGGCCGGGGTGGGTGAGCAGTTCTTC.

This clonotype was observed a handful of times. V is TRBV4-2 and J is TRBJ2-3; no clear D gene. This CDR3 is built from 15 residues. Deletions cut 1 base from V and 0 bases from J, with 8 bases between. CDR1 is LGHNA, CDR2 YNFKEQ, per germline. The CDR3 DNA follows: TGTGCCAGCAGCCAAGTAAGCTTTAGCACAGATACGCAGTATTTT. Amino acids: CASSQVSFSTDTQYF.

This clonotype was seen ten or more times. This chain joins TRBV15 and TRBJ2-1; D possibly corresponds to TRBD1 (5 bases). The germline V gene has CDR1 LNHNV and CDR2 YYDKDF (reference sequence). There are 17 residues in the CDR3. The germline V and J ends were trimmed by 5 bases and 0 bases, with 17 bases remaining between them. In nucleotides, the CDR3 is TGTGCCACCAGCCCCAGGGATCTATATCGCTCCTACAATGAGCAGTTCTTC. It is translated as CATSPRDLYRSYNEQFF.

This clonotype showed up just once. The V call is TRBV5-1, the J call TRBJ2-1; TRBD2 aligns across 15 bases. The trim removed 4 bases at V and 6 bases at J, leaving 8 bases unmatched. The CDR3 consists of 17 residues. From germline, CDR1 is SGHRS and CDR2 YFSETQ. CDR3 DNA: TGCGCCAGCAGCCGCTGGACTAGCGGGGGGGCTGGCAATGAGCAGTTCTTC. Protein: CASSRWTSGGAGNEQFF.

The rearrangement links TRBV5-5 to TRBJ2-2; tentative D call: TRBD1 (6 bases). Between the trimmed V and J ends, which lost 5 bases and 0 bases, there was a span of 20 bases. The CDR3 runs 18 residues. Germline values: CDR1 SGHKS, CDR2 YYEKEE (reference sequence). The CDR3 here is CASRRPWTDSANTGELFF. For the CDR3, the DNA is TGTGCCAGCAGGAGACCGTGGACAGACTCAGCGAACACCGGGGAGCTGTTTTTT. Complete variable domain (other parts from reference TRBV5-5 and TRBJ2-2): DAGVTQSPTHLIKTRGQQVTLRCSPISGHKSVSWYQQVLGQGPQFIFQYYEKEERGRGNFPDRFSARQFPNYSSELNVNALLLGDSALYLCASRRPWTDSANTGELFFGEGSRLTVL.

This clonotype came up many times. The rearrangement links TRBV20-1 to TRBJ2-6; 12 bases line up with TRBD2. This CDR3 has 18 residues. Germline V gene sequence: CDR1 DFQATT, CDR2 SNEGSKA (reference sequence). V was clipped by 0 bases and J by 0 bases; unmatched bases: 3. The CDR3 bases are TGCAGTGCTAGAGATCCTAGCGGGGGGGCCTCTGGGGCCAACGTCCTGACTTTC. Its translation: CSARDPSGGASGANVLTF.

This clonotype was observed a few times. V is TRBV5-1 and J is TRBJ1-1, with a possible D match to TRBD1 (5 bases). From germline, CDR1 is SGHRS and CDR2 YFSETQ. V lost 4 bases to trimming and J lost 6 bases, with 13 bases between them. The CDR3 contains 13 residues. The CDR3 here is CASSPGGHSEAFF. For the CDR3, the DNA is TGCGCCAGCAGCCCCGGCGGACATTCTGAAGCTTTCTTT.

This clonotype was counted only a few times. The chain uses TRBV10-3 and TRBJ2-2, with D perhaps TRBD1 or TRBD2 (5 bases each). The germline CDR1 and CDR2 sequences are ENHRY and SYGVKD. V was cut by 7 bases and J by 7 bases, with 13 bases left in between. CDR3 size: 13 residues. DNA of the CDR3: TGTGCCATCAAGGGCAGGGAGTACGGGGAGCTGTTTTTT. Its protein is CAIKGREYGELFF.

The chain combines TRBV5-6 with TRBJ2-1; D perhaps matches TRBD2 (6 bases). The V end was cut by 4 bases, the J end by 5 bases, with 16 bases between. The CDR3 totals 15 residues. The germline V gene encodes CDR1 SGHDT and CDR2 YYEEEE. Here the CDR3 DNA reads TGTGCCAGCAGCCCAGGACTACCACTACACAATGAGCAGTTCTTC. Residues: CASSPGLPLHNEQFF.

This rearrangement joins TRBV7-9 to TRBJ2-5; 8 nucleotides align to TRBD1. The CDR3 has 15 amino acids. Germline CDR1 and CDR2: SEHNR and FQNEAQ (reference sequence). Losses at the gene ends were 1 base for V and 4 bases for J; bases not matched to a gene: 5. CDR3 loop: CASSLEGQAGETQYF. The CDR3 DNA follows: TGTGCCAGCAGCTTAGAGGGACAGGCGGGAGAGACCCAGTACTTC.

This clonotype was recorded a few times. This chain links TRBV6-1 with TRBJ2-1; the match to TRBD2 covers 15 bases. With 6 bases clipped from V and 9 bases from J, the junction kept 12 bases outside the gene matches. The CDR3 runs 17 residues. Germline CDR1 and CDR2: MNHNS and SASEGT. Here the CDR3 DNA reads TGTGCCAGCAGCCGAGGACTAGCGGGGGGGCCGATGGGTGAGCAGTTCTTC. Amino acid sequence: CASSRGLAGGPMGEQFF.

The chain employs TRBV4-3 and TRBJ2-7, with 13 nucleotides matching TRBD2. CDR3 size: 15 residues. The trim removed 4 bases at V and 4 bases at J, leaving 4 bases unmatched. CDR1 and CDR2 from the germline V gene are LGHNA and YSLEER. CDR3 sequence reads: CASSPGTSGDYEQYF. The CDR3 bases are TGCGCCAGCAGCCCCGGGACTAGCGGGGATTACGAGCAGTACTTC.

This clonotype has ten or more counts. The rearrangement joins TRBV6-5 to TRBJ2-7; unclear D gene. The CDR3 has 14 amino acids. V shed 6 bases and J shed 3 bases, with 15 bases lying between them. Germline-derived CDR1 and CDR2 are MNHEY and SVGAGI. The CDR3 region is CASRAGLWDYEQYF. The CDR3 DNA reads TGTGCCAGCAGAGCCGGATTGTGGGACTACGAGCAGTACTTC.